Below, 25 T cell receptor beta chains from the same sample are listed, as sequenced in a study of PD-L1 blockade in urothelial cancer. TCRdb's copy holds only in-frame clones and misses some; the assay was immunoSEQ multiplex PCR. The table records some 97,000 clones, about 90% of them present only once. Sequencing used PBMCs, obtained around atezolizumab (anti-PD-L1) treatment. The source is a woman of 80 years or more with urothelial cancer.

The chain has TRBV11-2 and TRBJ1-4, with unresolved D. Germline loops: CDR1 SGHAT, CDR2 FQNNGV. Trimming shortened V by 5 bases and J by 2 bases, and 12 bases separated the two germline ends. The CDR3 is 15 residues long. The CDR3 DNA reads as TGTGCCAGCAGCCATGACATTGCCACTAATGAAAAACTGTTTTTT. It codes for CASSHDIATNEKLFF.

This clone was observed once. The CDR3 reads CASSLGGNTGELFF. CDR3 in DNA: TGTGCCAGCAGCTTGGGAGGGAACACCGGGGAGCTGTTTTTT. The chain is built from TRBV5-4 and TRBJ2-2, with D uncertain. The CDR3 runs to 14 residues. Trimming stripped 0 bases from V and 1 base from J, with 4 bases between. The V gene's germline CDR1 is SGHNT and CDR2 YYREEE (reference sequence).

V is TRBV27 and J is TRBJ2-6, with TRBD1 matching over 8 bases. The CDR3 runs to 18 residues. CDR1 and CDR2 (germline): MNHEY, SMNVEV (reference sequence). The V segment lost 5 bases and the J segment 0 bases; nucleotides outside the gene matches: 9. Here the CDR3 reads CASSPVIGQGSGANVLTF. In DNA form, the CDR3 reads TGTGCCAGCAGTCCGGTAATAGGACAGGGCTCTGGGGCCAACGTCCTGACTTTC.

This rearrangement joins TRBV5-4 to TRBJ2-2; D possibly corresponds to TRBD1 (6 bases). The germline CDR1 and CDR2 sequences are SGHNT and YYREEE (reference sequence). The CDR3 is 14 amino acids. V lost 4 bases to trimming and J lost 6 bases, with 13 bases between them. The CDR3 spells CASSPTQGAGELFF. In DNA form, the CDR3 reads TGTGCCAGCAGCCCAACACAGGGAGCCGGGGAGCTGTTTTTT.

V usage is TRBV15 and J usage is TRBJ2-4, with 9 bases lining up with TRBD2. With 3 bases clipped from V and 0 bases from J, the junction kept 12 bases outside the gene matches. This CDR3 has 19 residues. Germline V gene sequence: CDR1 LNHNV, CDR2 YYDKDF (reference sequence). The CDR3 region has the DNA TGTGCCACCAGCAGGGTGGCTAGCGGGAACTCTATAGCCAAAAACATTCAGTACTTC. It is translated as CATSRVASGNSIAKNIQYF.

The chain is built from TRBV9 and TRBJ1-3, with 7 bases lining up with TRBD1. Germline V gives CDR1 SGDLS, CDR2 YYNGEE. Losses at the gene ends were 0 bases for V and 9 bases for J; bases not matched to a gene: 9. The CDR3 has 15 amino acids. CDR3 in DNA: TGTGCCAGCAGCGTAGGGACAGGAGCCTGGGGCACCATATATTTT. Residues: CASSVGTGAWGTIYF.

The CDR3 DNA reads TGTGCCTGGAGTGTGGCTAGCGGGAGCCCCCAGTACTTC. Its translation: CAWSVASGSPQYF. V is TRBV30 and J is TRBJ2-5, with 10 positions matching TRBD2. The germline V gene has CDR1 GTSNPN and CDR2 SVGIG (reference sequence). The CDR3 extends over 13 amino acids. J lost 9 bases, V lost 0 bases, and 4 bases had no gene match.

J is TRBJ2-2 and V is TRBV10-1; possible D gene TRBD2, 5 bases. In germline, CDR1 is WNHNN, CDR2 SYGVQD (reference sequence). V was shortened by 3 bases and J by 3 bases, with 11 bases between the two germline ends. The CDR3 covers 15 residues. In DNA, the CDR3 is TGCGCCAGCAGTGATAAAGCGGCAGACACCGGGGAGCTGTTTTTT. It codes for CASSDKAADTGELFF.

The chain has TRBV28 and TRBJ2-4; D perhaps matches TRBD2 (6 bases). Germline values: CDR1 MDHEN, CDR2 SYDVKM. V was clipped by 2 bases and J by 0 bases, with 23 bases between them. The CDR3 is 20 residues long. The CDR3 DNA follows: TGTGCCAGCAGTTTAGCACAGCGGCCCATAGCGGCCGTAGCCAAAAACATTCAGTACTTC. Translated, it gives CASSLAQRPIAAVAKNIQYF. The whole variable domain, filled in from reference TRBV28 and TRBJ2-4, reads DVKVTQSSRYLVKRTGEKVFLECVQDMDHENMFWYRQDPGLGLRLIYFSYDVKMKEKGDIPEGYSVSREKKERFSLILESASTNQTSMYLCASSLAQRPIAAVAKNIQYFGAGTRLSVL.

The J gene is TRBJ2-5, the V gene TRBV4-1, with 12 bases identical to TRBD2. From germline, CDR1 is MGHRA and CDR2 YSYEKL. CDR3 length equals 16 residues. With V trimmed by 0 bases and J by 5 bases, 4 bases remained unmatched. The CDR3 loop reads CASSQELAGGVETQYF. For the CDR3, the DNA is TGCGCCAGCAGCCAAGAGCTAGCGGGAGGGGTGGAGACCCAGTACTTC.

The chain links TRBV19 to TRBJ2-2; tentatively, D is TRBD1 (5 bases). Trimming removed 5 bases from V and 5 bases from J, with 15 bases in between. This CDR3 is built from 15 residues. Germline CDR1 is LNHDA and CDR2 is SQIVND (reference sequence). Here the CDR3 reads CASSPALQGTGELFF. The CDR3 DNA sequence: TGTGCCAGTAGTCCAGCCCTCCAGGGTACCGGGGAGCTGTTTTTT.

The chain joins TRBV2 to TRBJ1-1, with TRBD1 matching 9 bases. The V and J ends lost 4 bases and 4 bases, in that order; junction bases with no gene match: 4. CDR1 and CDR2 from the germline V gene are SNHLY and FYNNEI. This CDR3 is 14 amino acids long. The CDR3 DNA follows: TGTGCCAGCAGTGTACAGGGGGCTCGCACTGAAGCTTTCTTT. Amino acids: CASSVQGARTEAFF.

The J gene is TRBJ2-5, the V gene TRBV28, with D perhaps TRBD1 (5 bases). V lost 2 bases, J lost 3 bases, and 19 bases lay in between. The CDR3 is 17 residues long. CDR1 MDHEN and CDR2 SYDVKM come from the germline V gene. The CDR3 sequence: CASSLRQGLFGEETQYF. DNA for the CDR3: TGTGCCAGCAGTTTACGGCAGGGTCTTTTTGGGGAAGAGACCCAGTACTTC. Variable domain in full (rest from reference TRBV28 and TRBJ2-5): DVKVTQSSRYLVKRTGEKVFLECVQDMDHENMFWYRQDPGLGLRLIYFSYDVKMKEKGDIPEGYSVSREKKERFSLILESASTNQTSMYLCASSLRQGLFGEETQYFGPGTRLLVL.

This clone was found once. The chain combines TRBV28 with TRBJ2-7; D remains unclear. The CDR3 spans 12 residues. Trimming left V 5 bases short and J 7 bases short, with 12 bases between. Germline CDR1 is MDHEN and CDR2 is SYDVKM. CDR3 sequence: CASSKPPREQYF. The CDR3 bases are TGTGCCAGCAGTAAACCCCCCCGGGAGCAGTACTTC.

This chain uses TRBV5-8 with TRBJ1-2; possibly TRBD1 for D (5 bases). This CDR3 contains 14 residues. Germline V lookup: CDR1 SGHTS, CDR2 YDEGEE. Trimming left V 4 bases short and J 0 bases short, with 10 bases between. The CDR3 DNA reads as TGTGCCAGCAGCCTGGGGCGGACTAACTATGGCTACACCTTC. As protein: CASSLGRTNYGYTF.

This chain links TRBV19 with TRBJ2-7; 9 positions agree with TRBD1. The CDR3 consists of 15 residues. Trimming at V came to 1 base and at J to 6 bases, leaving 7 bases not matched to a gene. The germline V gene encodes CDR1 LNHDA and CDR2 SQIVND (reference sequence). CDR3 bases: TGTGCCAGTAGTATAGGCGCGGACAGGGGTGCCGAGCAGTACTTC. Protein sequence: CASSIGADRGAEQYF.

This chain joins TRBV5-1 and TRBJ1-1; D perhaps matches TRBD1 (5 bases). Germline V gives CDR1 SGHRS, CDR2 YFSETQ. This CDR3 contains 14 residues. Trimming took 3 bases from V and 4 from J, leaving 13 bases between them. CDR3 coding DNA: TGCGCCAGCAGCTCGGGTGACAGATCCACTGAAGCTTTCTTT. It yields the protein CASSSGDRSTEAFF.

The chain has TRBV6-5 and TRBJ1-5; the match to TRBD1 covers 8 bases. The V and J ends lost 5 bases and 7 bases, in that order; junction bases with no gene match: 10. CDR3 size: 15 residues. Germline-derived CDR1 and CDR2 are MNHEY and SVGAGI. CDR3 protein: CASSGTRQGWQPQHF. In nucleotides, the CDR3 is TGTGCCAGCAGTGGTACTCGACAGGGGTGGCAGCCCCAGCATTTT.

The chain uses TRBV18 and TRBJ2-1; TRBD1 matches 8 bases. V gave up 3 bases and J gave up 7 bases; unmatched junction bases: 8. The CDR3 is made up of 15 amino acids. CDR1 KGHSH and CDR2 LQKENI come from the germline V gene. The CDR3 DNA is TGTGCCAGCTCACCGGTGGGACAGGCTGGTAATGAGCAGTTCTTC. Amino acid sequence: CASSPVGQAGNEQFF.

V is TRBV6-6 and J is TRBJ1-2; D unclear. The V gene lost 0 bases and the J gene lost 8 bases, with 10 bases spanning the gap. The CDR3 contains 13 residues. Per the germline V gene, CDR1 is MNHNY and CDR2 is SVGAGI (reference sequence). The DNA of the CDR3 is TGTGCCAGCAGTTACTCGCAGTTTCAGGGCTACACCTTC. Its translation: CASSYSQFQGYTF.

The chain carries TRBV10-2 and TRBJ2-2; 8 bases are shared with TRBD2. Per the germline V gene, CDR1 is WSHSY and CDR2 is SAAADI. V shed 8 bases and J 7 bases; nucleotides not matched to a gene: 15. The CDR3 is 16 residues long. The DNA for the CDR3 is TGCGCCAGCCGATACCCATCCGGGAGGGGCGGCGGGGAGCTGTTTTTT. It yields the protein CASRYPSGRGGGELFF.

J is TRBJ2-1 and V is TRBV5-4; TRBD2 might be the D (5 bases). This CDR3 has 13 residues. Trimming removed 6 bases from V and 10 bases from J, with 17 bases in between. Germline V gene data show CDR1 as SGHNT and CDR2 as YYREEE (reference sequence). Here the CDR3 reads CASNPRDGGEQFF. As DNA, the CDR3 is TGTGCCAGCAACCCGAGGGATGGTGGGGAGCAGTTCTTC.

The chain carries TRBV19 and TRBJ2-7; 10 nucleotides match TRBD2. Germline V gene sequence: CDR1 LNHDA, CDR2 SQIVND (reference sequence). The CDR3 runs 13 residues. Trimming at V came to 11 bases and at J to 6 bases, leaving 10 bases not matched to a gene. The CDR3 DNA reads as TGTGCCGTCCAATCTAGCGGGAGACCCGAGCAGTACTTC. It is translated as CAVQSSGRPEQYF.

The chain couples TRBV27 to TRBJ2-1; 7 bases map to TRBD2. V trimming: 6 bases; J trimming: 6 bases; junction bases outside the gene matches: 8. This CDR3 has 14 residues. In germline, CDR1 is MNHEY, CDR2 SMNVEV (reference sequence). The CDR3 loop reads CASSPLTSFNEQFF. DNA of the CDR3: TGTGCCAGCAGCCCCCTGACTAGCTTCAATGAGCAGTTCTTC.

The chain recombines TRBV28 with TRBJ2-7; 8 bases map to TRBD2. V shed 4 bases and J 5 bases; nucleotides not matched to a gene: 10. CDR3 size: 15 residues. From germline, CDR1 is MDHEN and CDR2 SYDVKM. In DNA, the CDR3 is TGTGCCAGCAGTTCCTCCCGGGGGGGCGCGGACGAGCAGTACTTC. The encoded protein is CASSSSRGGADEQYF.